This T cell receptor beta chain was sequenced during a study of T cell clones after liver transplantation. The repertoire was sequenced with immunoSEQ multiplex PCR; TCRdb's copy has only in-frame clones and lacks some. The table shows approximately 71,000 clones, with around 92% occurring only once. Sorting of unstimulated PBMCs yielded separate CD3+CD4+ and CD3+CD8+ fractions. Overall study results and limits: Rather than being deleted, graft donor-reactive T cells may have moved into the graft.

The CDR3 loop spans 16 amino acids. Germline-derived CDR1 and CDR2 are MNHEY and SMNVEV (reference sequence). V dropped 6 bases and J dropped 0; count of bases not matched to a gene: 6. In regard to this clone: Its target is not known.

The chain joins TRBV27 to TRBJ2-3; TRBD2 aligns across 10 bases. This specimen was CD4+ T cells from blood, taken nearly 26 months after liver transplant. This sequence was found in a human patient who received a liver transplant. The graft donor may have contributed some T cells. CDR3 DNA sequence: TGTGCCAGCAGGTTTAGCGGGAGGCCTAGCACAGATACGCAGTATTTT. Protein: CASRFSGRPSTDTQYF.